The rows below give T cell receptor beta chains drawn from one sample of a study of T-cell memory formation after mild COVID-19. From the 5' RACE reads, TCRdb called clonotypes with MiXCR, one entry per CDR3 protein. The sample consists of 350,000 to 500,000 distinct CDR3 sequences, about a quarter of them appearing once. Material for sequencing was PBMCs or a T cell subset sorted from them (not recorded which). The receptors stem from an adult woman who had mild COVID-19 (a few samples of this study predate the infection). Cell type and time point are not known. Each CDR3 is given with its conserved first and last residue. D genes are given only for firm matches. Only part of the rows carry a size: once, few, many, or a class if the clone is expanded.

v_gene	d_gene	abundance	j_gene	CDR3nt	CDR3aa
TRBV5-6	NA	NA	TRBJ2-3	TGTGCCAGCAGCTCCCTAGAAGGGACAGATACGCAGTATTTT	CASSSLEGTDTQYF
TRBV30	NA	few	TRBJ1-1	TGTGCCTGGAATCGGGCGAACACTGAAGCTTTCTTT	CAWNRANTEAFF
TRBV5-1	TRBD1	NA	TRBJ2-5	TGCGCCAGCAGCCCGCCGACAGGGGGCGCGGGGATCCAAGAGACCCAGTACTTC	CASSPPTGGAGIQETQYF
TRBV7-9	TRBD1	NA	TRBJ2-7	TGTGCCAGCAGCTTAAGGCAGGGGGCGAGAGACGAGCAGTACTTC	CASSLRQGARDEQYF
TRBV24-1	NA	many	TRBJ2-2	TGTGCCACCAGTGGGCCCAGGGGGGACACCGGGGAGCTGTTTTTT	CATSGPRGDTGELFF
TRBV30	NA	NA	TRBJ1-1	TGTGCCTGGAGTGTAGGGCTTATGAACACTGAAGCTTTCTTT	CAWSVGLMNTEAFF
TRBV4-3	NA	NA	TRBJ2-3	TGCGCCAGCAGCCAAGATTCGGAAGATACGCAGTATTTT	CASSQDSEDTQYF
TRBV27	TRBD1	few	TRBJ2-7	TGTGCCAGCACTTTGAGGGGGCCTTCCTACGAGCAGTACTTC	CASTLRGPSYEQYF
TRBV4-3	TRBD2	NA	TRBJ2-5	TGCGCCAGCAGCCAAGTCGGACTAGCGGGAGAGACCCAGTACTTC	CASSQVGLAGETQYF
TRBV12-3/TRBV12-4	TRBD2	few	TRBJ2-1	TGTGCCACCGAGCGGGAGTCAAATGAGCAGTTCTTC	CATERESNEQFF
TRBV20-1	NA	NA	TRBJ2-1	TGCAGTGCTAGACGGAGCTCCTACAATGAGCAGTTCTTC	CSARRSSYNEQFF
TRBV4-1	NA	NA	TRBJ1-2	TGCGCCAGCAGCCAAGATTGGTCGGGGCCGCGGGACTATGGCTACACCTTC	CASSQDWSGPRDYGYTF
TRBV7-2	TRBD1	NA	TRBJ2-3	TGTGCCAGCAGGCCCGGGACAGGGATCACAGATACGCAGTATTTT	CASRPGTGITDTQYF
TRBV9	NA	few	TRBJ2-1	TGTGCCAGCAGCGCTGTGGCGGGTGAGCAGTTCTTC	CASSAVAGEQFF
TRBV6-5	TRBD1	few	TRBJ1-6	TGTGCCAGCAGTTACAATAGGGACAGGGATTATTCACCCCTCCACTTT	CASSYNRDRDYSPLHF
TRBV6-5	NA	few	TRBJ2-7	TGTGCCAGCAGTTACTTGCCCGCGGGGCCTTCCCCCGAGCAGTACTTC	CASSYLPAGPSPEQYF
TRBV6-1	NA	many	TRBJ1-1	TGTGCCAGCAGTGAACAGGGAAGCAGCACTGAAGCTTTCTTT	CASSEQGSSTEAFF
TRBV6-5	TRBD1	NA	TRBJ2-6	TGTGCCAGCAGTCGACAGGGGGCATCGTCTGGGGCCAACGTCCTGACTTTC	CASSRQGASSGANVLTF
TRBV4-1	NA	NA	TRBJ2-1	TGCGCCAGCAGCGAACAACAGGGATACTACAATGAGCAGTTCTTC	CASSEQQGYYNEQFF
TRBV20-1	NA	few	TRBJ1-1	TGCAGTGCTAGAGGGGACGGCCCCGCTTTCTTT	CSARGDGPAFF
TRBV4-3	NA	NA	TRBJ1-2	TGCGCCAGCAGCCAAGATCGAGGAGGAGGCTACACCTTC	CASSQDRGGGYTF
TRBV12-3/TRBV12-4	TRBD1	few	TRBJ1-1	TGTGCCAGCAGTCGTACGGGTTGGGGACAGATGGATACTGAAGCTTTCTTT	CASSRTGWGQMDTEAFF
TRBV29-1	NA	NA	TRBJ2-3	TGCAGCGTTGAAGATATGCTCCCTCTTGGTACGCAGTATTTT	CSVEDMLPLGTQYF
TRBV12-3/TRBV12-4	NA	NA	TRBJ1-2	TGTGCCAGCAGTTTAGGACGTTCCTATGGCTACACCTTC	CASSLGRSYGYTF
TRBV7-2	TRBD2	few	TRBJ2-3	TGTGCCAGCAGTTTTCTAGCGGGAGGAGGGGACATTAGGGAGGATTTT	CASSFLAGGGDIREDF
TRBV10-3	TRBD1	NA	TRBJ2-7	TGTGCCATCACTCCTACAGGGGACACCTACGAGCAGTACTTC	CAITPTGDTYEQYF
TRBV29-1	NA	NA	TRBJ2-7	TGCAGCGTTGTGGAACCTAGGGGCAGGGCCTACGAGCAGTACTTC	CSVVEPRGRAYEQYF
TRBV5-1	TRBD2	many	TRBJ2-1	TGCGCCAGCCGCGCCCAGACTAGCGCCAATGAGCAGTTCTTC	CASRAQTSANEQFF
TRBV7-9	TRBD2	NA	TRBJ2-1	TGTGCCAGCAGCTTACCGACTAGCCGGTTCAATGAGCAGTTCTTC	CASSLPTSRFNEQFF
TRBV27	TRBD1	NA	TRBJ2-1	TGTGCCAGCGGACAGGGGTTCAATGAGCAGTTCTTC	CASGQGFNEQFF
TRBV18	NA	NA	TRBJ2-7	TGTGCCAGCTCACCTGTGGGAGGAGAGCAGTACTTC	CASSPVGGEQYF
TRBV7-9	NA	NA	TRBJ1-2	TGTGCCAGCAGCCCGCGCTTGGGATTAGGCTACACCTTC	CASSPRLGLGYTF
TRBV12-3/TRBV12-4	NA	NA	TRBJ2-1	TGTGCCAGCAGCCTGCCAGGGGAGTGGAATGAGCAGTTCTTC	CASSLPGEWNEQFF
TRBV27	NA	NA	TRBJ1-6	TGTGCCAGCAGTTTATATCGGAATTCACCCCTCCACTTT	CASSLYRNSPLHF
TRBV29-1	NA	few	TRBJ1-1	TGCAGCGGCGAATCGGACACCTGGAACACTGAAGCTTTCTTT	CSGESDTWNTEAFF
TRBV3-1	TRBD1	NA	TRBJ2-1	TGTGCCAGCTTATTCTGGGACAGGGAACCTAGACCGGGGCGTAACGATGAGCAGTTCTTC	CASLFWDREPRPGRNDEQFF
TRBV6-5	TRBD1	NA	TRBJ2-1	TGTGCCAGCAGTTACGGGGGACAGGTCTCTTATGAGCAGTTCTTC	CASSYGGQVSYEQFF
TRBV6-4	TRBD2	few	TRBJ2-1	TGTGCCAGCAGTGACGTGACTAGCCAATTCGATGAGCAGTTCTTC	CASSDVTSQFDEQFF
TRBV28	NA	NA	TRBJ2-7	TGTGCCAGCAGTCCCACGTTAGGACTCTTAAGCTCCTACGAGCAGTACTTC	CASSPTLGLLSSYEQYF
TRBV15	TRBD2	few	TRBJ2-5	TGTGCCACCAGCCGGAGCGGGGGAAAAGAGACCCAGTACTTC	CATSRSGGKETQYF
TRBV7-6	NA	few	TRBJ2-5	TGTGCCAGCAGCTTCGGCTCCGGGGAGACCCAGTACTTC	CASSFGSGETQYF
TRBV5-1	NA	NA	TRBJ1-2	TGCGCCAGCAGCTTGGAGCCGATGATTCGGACCCGGGGCTACACCTTC	CASSLEPMIRTRGYTF
TRBV9	TRBD2	NA	TRBJ2-1	TGTGCCAGCAGCGCCGGGGGTAGCGGGAGGGCCAATGAGCAGTTCTTC	CASSAGGSGRANEQFF